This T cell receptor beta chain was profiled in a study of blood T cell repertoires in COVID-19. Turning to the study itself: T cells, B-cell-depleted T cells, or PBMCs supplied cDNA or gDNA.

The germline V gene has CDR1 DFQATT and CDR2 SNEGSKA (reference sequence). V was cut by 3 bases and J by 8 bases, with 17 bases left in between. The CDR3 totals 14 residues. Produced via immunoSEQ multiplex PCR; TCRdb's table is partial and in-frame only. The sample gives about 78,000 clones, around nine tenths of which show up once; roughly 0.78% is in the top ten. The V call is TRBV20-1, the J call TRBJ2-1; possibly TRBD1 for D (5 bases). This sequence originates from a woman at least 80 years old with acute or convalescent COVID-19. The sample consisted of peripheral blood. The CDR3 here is CSASRPKGVDEQFF. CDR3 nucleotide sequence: TGCAGTGCTAGTAGGCCGAAAGGGGTCGATGAGCAGTTCTTC.